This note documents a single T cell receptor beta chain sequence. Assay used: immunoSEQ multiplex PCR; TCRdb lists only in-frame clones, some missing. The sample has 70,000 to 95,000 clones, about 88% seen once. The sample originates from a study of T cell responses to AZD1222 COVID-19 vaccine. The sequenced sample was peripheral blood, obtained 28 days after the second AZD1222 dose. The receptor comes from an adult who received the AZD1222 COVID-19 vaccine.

CDR3 in DNA: TGTGCCAGCAGCTCCCATAGCAATCAGCCCCAGCATTTT. Amino acids: CASSSHSNQPQHF. The chain links TRBV7-8 to TRBJ1-5; D not certain. The CDR3 is made up of 13 amino acids. Trimming left V 4 bases short and J 0 bases short, with 4 bases between. Germline assignment: CDR1 SGHVS and CDR2 FQNEAQ.